This entry concerns a single TCR beta chain. The sample is drawn from a study of radiotherapy plus CTLA-4 blockade in lung cancer. This table comes from immunoSEQ multiplex PCR, and its TCRdb copy is limited to in-frame clones, with some not included. The sample includes 95,000 to 150,000 clones, around 90% seen only once; the top ten take under 8%. CDR1 is MNHEY and CDR2 is SVGAGI in the germline V gene. Losses at the gene ends were 6 bases for V and 5 bases for J; bases not matched to a gene: 6. This CDR3 region has 14 residues. This rearrangement joins TRBV6-5 to TRBJ2-3; 9 bases line up with TRBD2. The TCR comes from a human donor with non-small cell lung cancer that progressed on radiotherapy plus ipilimumab. The material sequenced was peripheral blood, taken from a patient treated with radiotherapy plus ipilimumab. The CDR3 region is CASSRRLAEDTQYF. The CDR3 DNA sequence: TGTGCCAGCAGCCGAAGACTAGCGGAAGATACGCAGTATTTT.